Listed below are T cell receptor beta chains from one sample, sequenced in a study of cytomegalovirus exposure and HLA in healthy donors. The table came from immunoSEQ multiplex PCR; TCRdb's copy has only in-frame clones and leaves some out. The sample lists 100,000 to 150,000 clones; 77% were seen once. The sample taken for sequencing was PBMCs. These receptors were taken from a middle-aged woman in good health and CMV-seronegative. Both conserved end residues are part of each CDR3. A D gene is named only where the DNA matches it firmly. The size entry is marked missing in some rows and otherwise reads once, few, many or a size class.

TRBD1	TRBJ1-2	.	TRBV27	TGTGCCAGCAGTTTGACGGGACAGAGTAACTATGGCTACACCTTC	CASSLTGQSNYGYTF
.	TRBJ2-2	.	TRBV29-1	TGCAGCGTTGACCCCCCCGGGACAAGCACCACCGGGGAGCTGTTTTTT	CSVDPPGTSTTGELFF
.	TRBJ1-2	.	TRBV5-5	TGTGCCAGCAGCTTGACTTCACTCCAGGGATCTAACTATGGCTACACCTTC	CASSLTSLQGSNYGYTF
.	TRBJ2-7	.	TRBV28	TGTGCCAGCGGACTTACAAAGACCTACGAGCAGTACTTC	CASGLTKTYEQYF
.	TRBJ1-1	.	TRBV19	TGTGCCAGTACACAGGGTCGAGGGAACACTGAAGCTTTCTTT	CASTQGRGNTEAFF
TRBD1	TRBJ1-4	.	TRBV29-1	TGCAGCGTGACCGGGGACAGGGGTTATGAAAAACTGTTTTTT	CSVTGDRGYEKLFF
TRBD2	TRBJ2-3	.	TRBV7-2	TGTGCCAGCAGCTTAGTTCGGGGGGGAACAGATACGCAGTATTTT	CASSLVRGGTDTQYF
.	TRBJ1-4	few	TRBV6-5	TGTGCCAGCAGTTCAAGCGCAACTAATGAAAAACTGTTTTTT	CASSSSATNEKLFF
.	TRBJ1-2	.	TRBV25-1	TGTGCTTCTTCGGACAGAGTTTCATATGGCTACACCTTC	CASSDRVSYGYTF
.	TRBJ2-7	.	TRBV7-9	TGTTCCAGCAGCTTTAAGGCAGCTAGCTCCTACGAGCAGTACTTC	CSSSFKAASSYEQYF
.	TRBJ2-5	.	TRBV15	TGTGCCACCAGCGCGCGTATAAGCAGGAAAGAGACCCAGTACTTC	CATSARISRKETQYF
TRBD1	TRBJ2-7	.	TRBV7-8	TGTGCCAGCAGCTACCGGGACAGGGGAAATGGATTGCAGTACTTC	CASSYRDRGNGLQYF
.	TRBJ1-4	.	TRBV4-3	TGCGCCAGCAGCCGACAAGAGGGACTGGACGAAAAACTGTTTTTT	CASSRQEGLDEKLFF
TRBD1	TRBJ2-5	few	TRBV6-1	TGTGCCAGCACCGGACAGGGGTACTCCCAAGAGACCCAGTACTTC	CASTGQGYSQETQYF
TRBD1	TRBJ1-1	.	TRBV10-3	TGTGCCATCCACAGGGGAAGGGGTGAAGCTTTCTTT	CAIHRGRGEAFF
.	TRBJ1-1	few	TRBV7-2	TGTGCCAGCAGCTTTGTTCCGAGCACTGAAGCTTTCTTT	CASSFVPSTEAFF
.	TRBJ1-6	.	TRBV10-2	TGCGCCAGCAGTGGAGGAGGGGCCTTCAATTCACCCCTCCACTTT	CASSGGGAFNSPLHF
.	TRBJ1-4	.	TRBV20-1	TGCAGTGCTTCTCAAGAGGGGGAATTTTTT	CSASQEGEFF
TRBD1	TRBJ2-5	.	TRBV7-3	TGTGCCAGCAGCTTAAATCCGGGACAGGGGGGGACCCAGTACTTC	CASSLNPGQGGTQYF
.	TRBJ2-2	.	TRBV9	TGTGCCAGCAGCGTAGATGGCAGGGTGCCCGGGGAGCTGTTTTTT	CASSVDGRVPGELFF
TRBD2	TRBJ2-5	.	TRBV27	TGTGCCAGCAGTTTATCCTGGGGACTAAAAGAGACCCAGTACTTC	CASSLSWGLKETQYF
TRBD1	TRBJ1-5	.	TRBV7-9	TGTGCCAGCACTCGGGAGGGGGCACAGCCCCAGCATTTT	CASTREGAQPQHF
TRBD1	TRBJ2-7	few	TRBV6-1	TGTGCCAGCAGTGAACCTCGCAGGGGGTACGAGCAGTACTTC	CASSEPRRGYEQYF
TRBD1	TRBJ1-1	few	TRBV30	TGTGCCTGCCAAGACAGGGGAGGTGGTGAAGCTTTCTTT	CACQDRGGGEAFF
TRBD1	TRBJ2-7	.	TRBV28	TGTGCCAGCAGTTCCGCCCAAACAGGGGGGAGGTCCTACGAGCAGTACTTC	CASSSAQTGGRSYEQYF
TRBD2	TRBJ2-3	.	TRBV18	TGTGCCAGCTCACCACCGGGGGGGAGCACAGATACGCAGTATTTT	CASSPPGGSTDTQYF
.	TRBJ2-1	.	TRBV5-1	TGCGCCAGCAGCCTGACAACAAATGAGCAGTTCTTC	CASSLTTNEQFF
.	TRBJ1-2	.	TRBV18	TGTGCCAGCTCACCCGTCGAGGGAGCTAACTATGGCTACACCTTC	CASSPVEGANYGYTF
.	TRBJ1-4	few	TRBV7-9	TGTGCCAGCAGCTTACACCTCCGGCCAGGGGATGAAAAACTGTTTTTT	CASSLHLRPGDEKLFF